A selection of T cell receptor beta chains follows, all from one sample in a study of blood T cell repertoires in COVID-19. The protocol was immunoSEQ multiplex PCR, while the TCRdb copy is restricted to in-frame clones and leaves out a portion. This sample yields a few hundred thousand clones, of which 85% are seen a single time; 18% belongs to the top ten. Sequenced sample: PBMCs or T cells enriched from blood (not recorded which). These receptors came from a man aged 40-50 years who had recovered from COVID-19. CDR3s include the opening cysteine and the closing phenylalanine or tryptophan. The order of the fields is J gene, V gene, D gene, clone size, CDR3 protein, CDR3 DNA. The D gene is left open where the match is weak. A clone size is listed for some rows: how often the clone was seen (once, few, many), or a class if it is expanded.

j_call: TRBJ1-5; v_call: TRBV9; d_call: TRBD1; clone_size: .; cdr3_aa: CASSPGQGLNQPQHF; cdr3_nt: TGTGCCAGCAGCCCGGGACAGGGGTTGAATCAGCCCCAGCATTTT
j_call: TRBJ1-2; v_call: TRBV28; d_call: TRBD1; clone_size: .; cdr3_aa: CASSAGQNYGYTF; cdr3_nt: TGTGCCAGCAGTGCGGGACAGAACTATGGCTACACCTTC
j_call: TRBJ1-4; v_call: TRBV28; d_call: TRBD1; clone_size: .; cdr3_aa: CASTRTGATKREKLFF; cdr3_nt: TGTGCCAGCACCCGGACAGGGGCGACAAAGAGGGAAAAACTGTTTTTT
j_call: TRBJ1-2; v_call: TRBV9; d_call: .; clone_size: .; cdr3_aa: CASSADKTYYGYTF; cdr3_nt: TGTGCCAGCAGCGCAGACAAAACCTACTATGGCTACACCTTC
j_call: TRBJ2-7; v_call: TRBV15; d_call: TRBD2; clone_size: .; cdr3_aa: CATSPRGSSGTYEQYF; cdr3_nt: TGTGCCACCAGCCCTAGAGGGTCTAGCGGAACCTACGAGCAGTACTTC
j_call: TRBJ1-5; v_call: TRBV4-2; d_call: TRBD1; clone_size: .; cdr3_aa: CASSQGGTGGVQPQHF; cdr3_nt: TGTGCCAGCAGCCAAGGGGGGACAGGGGGCGTTCAGCCCCAGCATTTT
j_call: TRBJ2-2; v_call: TRBV5-1; d_call: TRBD1; clone_size: .; cdr3_aa: CASSLGGTGGTGELFF; cdr3_nt: TGCGCCAGCAGCTTGGGCGGGACAGGGGGAACCGGGGAGCTGTTTTTT
j_call: TRBJ1-1; v_call: TRBV4-1; d_call: .; clone_size: .; cdr3_aa: CASSQSPTENTEAFF; cdr3_nt: TGCGCCAGCAGCCAAAGTCCAACAGAGAACACTGAAGCTTTCTTT
j_call: TRBJ2-7; v_call: TRBV7-9; d_call: .; clone_size: .; cdr3_aa: CASSFVRSPSYEQYF; cdr3_nt: TGTGCCAGCAGCTTCGTACGGTCGCCATCCTACGAGCAGTACTTC
j_call: TRBJ1-1; v_call: TRBV27; d_call: TRBD1; clone_size: .; cdr3_aa: CASSTKGTGDTEAFF; cdr3_nt: TGTGCCAGCAGTACCAAGGGGACAGGAGACACTGAAGCTTTCTTT
j_call: TRBJ1-3; v_call: TRBV7-9; d_call: .; clone_size: .; cdr3_aa: CASSLVGRGNTIYF; cdr3_nt: TGTGCCAGCAGCTTAGTGGGCAGGGGAAACACCATATATTTT
j_call: TRBJ2-2; v_call: TRBV6-5; d_call: TRBD2; clone_size: .; cdr3_aa: CASKPAGEAGELFF; cdr3_nt: TGTGCCAGCAAGCCAGCGGGGGAGGCCGGGGAGCTGTTTTTT
j_call: TRBJ1-5; v_call: TRBV18; d_call: .; clone_size: once; cdr3_aa: CASSLLESNQPQHF; cdr3_nt: TGTGCCAGCTCACTCCTTGAGAGCAATCAGCCCCAGCATTTT
j_call: TRBJ2-7; v_call: TRBV27; d_call: TRBD2; clone_size: .; cdr3_aa: CASSLASGTYEQYF; cdr3_nt: TGTGCCAGCAGTTTGGCTAGCGGAACCTACGAGCAGTACTTC
j_call: TRBJ2-3; v_call: TRBV2; d_call: TRBD1; clone_size: .; cdr3_aa: CASSKLAQGADTQYF; cdr3_nt: TGTGCCAGCTCAAAACTCGCGCAGGGGGCGGATACGCAGTATTTT
j_call: TRBJ2-3; v_call: TRBV7-2; d_call: .; clone_size: .; cdr3_aa: CASTFPSGPSSTDTQYF; cdr3_nt: TGTGCCAGCACTTTTCCGAGCGGGCCGTCTAGCACAGATACGCAGTATTTT
j_call: TRBJ1-1; v_call: TRBV19; d_call: .; clone_size: .; cdr3_aa: CASSIAGKRTFF; cdr3_nt: TGTGCCAGTAGTATTGCAGGGAAGAGGACTTTCTTT
j_call: TRBJ1-1; v_call: TRBV15; d_call: .; clone_size: .; cdr3_aa: CATSTVGGYTEAFF; cdr3_nt: TGTGCCACCAGCACCGTCGGGGGGTACACTGAAGCTTTCTTT